The 23 T cell receptor beta chains reported below all come from one sample, sequenced in a study of T cells expressing NK-cell markers (dated by TCRdb to 2019 to 2021). Library preparation employed 5' RACE. Instrument on record: Illumina HiSeq 2000. After the reads were reprocessed by TCRdb, one entry was made per CDR3 protein sequence, with no DNA. The table of this sample itemizes approximately 460,000 distinct CDR3 sequences. Of the sample, 7.3% is held by the ten largest clones. The sequenced sample was blood T cells: a sorted CD56 or NKG2C T cell subset, CD4+ or CD8+ T cells, or bulk PBMC T cells (not recorded which). The receptors come from a woman between 18 and 69 years old in good health.

The chain couples TRBV7-2 to TRBJ1-5; TCRdb gives TRBD1 as the D gene, but with no DNA this cannot be confirmed. The germline V gene encodes CDR1 SGHTA and CDR2 FQGNSA. This CDR3 contains 16 residues. The CDR3 reads CASSYIPPGGNQPQHF.

This chain links TRBV6-2 or TRBV6-3 with TRBJ2-1; checking the TCRdb D call of TRBD2 is not possible without DNA. The CDR3 covers 13 residues. Germline V lookup: CDR1 MNHEY, CDR2 SVGEGT. CDR3 sequence reads: CASRPTSPNEQFF.

The chain couples TRBV7-2 to TRBJ2-2; TCRdb's D call of TRBD2 is untestable without DNA. Germline loops: CDR1 SGHTA, CDR2 FQGNSA. The CDR3 sequence is 16 residues long. The CDR3 sequence: CASSLDGTSPTGELFF.

V and J are TRBV11-2 and TRBJ2-1; without DNA, the TCRdb call of TRBD2 cannot be checked. Germline CDR1 reads SGHAT; CDR2 reads FQNNGV. This CDR3 is built from 17 residues. The CDR3 spells CASSLVWASGGVNEQFF. Supplemented by reference TRBV11-2 and TRBJ2-1, the full variable domain reads EAGVAQSPRYKIIEKRQSVAFWCNPISGHATLYWYQQILGQGPKLLIQFQNNGVVDDSQLPKDRFSAERLKGVDSTLKIQPAKLEDSAVYLCASSLVWASGGVNEQFFGPGTRLTVL.

CDR3 protein: CASSDPGVNNEQFF. The chain uses TRBV2 and TRBJ2-1; TCRdb returns TRBD1, unconfirmable since there is no DNA. Germline V CDR1 and CDR2: SNHLY, FYNNEI. The CDR3 totals 14 residues.

The gene calls are TRBV11-2 and TRBJ2-2. CDR3 length: 12 residues. From germline, CDR1 is SGHAT and CDR2 FQNNGV. The CDR3 region is CASSFSTGELFF.

The rearrangement links TRBV7-2 to TRBJ2-3. The CDR3 runs to 14 residues. Germline V gene sequence: CDR1 SGHTA, CDR2 FQGNSA. The chain's CDR3 is CASSTQTSSDTQYF.

The rearrangement joins TRBV29-1 to TRBJ2-3; TCRdb indicates TRBD1, and absent DNA this call remains unverified. Germline loops: CDR1 SQVTM, CDR2 ANQGSEA. The CDR3 sequence is 14 residues long. CDR3 region: CSALGQASTDTQYF.

The chain recombines TRBV6-5 with TRBJ2-1; the TCRdb call, TRBD1, lacks DNA for checking. The CDR3 is 11 amino acids. CDR1 is MNHEY and CDR2 is SVGAGI in the germline V gene. CDR3 sequence: CASSTRVEQFF.

The V call is TRBV15, the J call TRBJ2-5; without DNA, the TCRdb call of TRBD2 cannot be checked. The length of the CDR3 is 16 residues. The V gene's germline CDR1 is LNHNV and CDR2 YYDKDF (reference sequence). The CDR3 sequence: CATSRDAAGGGETQYF.

The chain employs TRBV20-1 and TRBJ2-3; TCRdb's D call, TRBD2, is unchecked because there is no DNA. This CDR3 is 14 amino acids long. The germline CDR1 and CDR2 sequences are DFQATT and SNEGSKA (reference sequence). The CDR3 loop reads CSARRREFLDTQYF.

The chain combines TRBV12-3 or TRBV12-4 with TRBJ2-6. This CDR3 has 16 amino acids. CDR3: CASSFISFSGANVLTF.

This sequence joins TRBV7-8 and TRBJ2-6; there is no DNA to check the TCRdb D call of TRBD1. This CDR3 comprises 18 residues. Germline assignment: CDR1 SGHVS and CDR2 FQNEAQ. The CDR3 spells CASSLGQGASSGANVLTF.

The V and J genes are TRBV12-3 or TRBV12-4 and TRBJ2-1; TCRdb's D call, TRBD1, is unchecked because there is no DNA. CDR3 length equals 14 residues. CDR3 amino acids: CASSPPPLSVEQFF.

The chain uses TRBV7-8 and TRBJ1-1; as DNA is missing, the TRBD1 call by TCRdb cannot be tested. This CDR3 comprises 14 residues. Germline V lookup: CDR1 SGHVS, CDR2 FQNEAQ. The CDR3 loop reads CASSGAGGGTEAFF.

V and J are TRBV28 and TRBJ2-7. This CDR3 region has 12 residues. Germline CDR1 and CDR2: MDHEN and SYDVKM. CDR3 protein: CASSTRVGEQYF.

The chain employs TRBV5-1 and TRBJ2-5; the D gene TCRdb calls, TRBD1, cannot be checked with no DNA. The CDR3 extends over 15 amino acids. CDR1 is SGHRS and CDR2 is YFSETQ in the germline V gene. The chain's CDR3 is CASSLVGTGMETQYF.

The gene calls are TRBV27 and TRBJ1-2. This CDR3 has 14 residues. Germline values: CDR1 MNHEY, CDR2 SMNVEV (reference sequence). The CDR3 spells CASSSPRGWGGYTF.

The chain couples TRBV7-2 to TRBJ2-5; TCRdb names TRBD2, which stays unverified in the absence of DNA. This CDR3 has 15 amino acids. In germline, CDR1 is SGHTA, CDR2 FQGNSA. The CDR3 sequence is CASSLGAGFGETQYF.

The chain is built from TRBV3-1 and TRBJ1-2; TCRdb returns TRBD1, unconfirmable since there is no DNA. Germline CDR1 is LGHDT and CDR2 is YNNKEL (reference sequence). This CDR3 spans 16 amino acids. The CDR3 spells CASSQALTGTVYGYTF.

V gene TRBV11-1 combines with J gene TRBJ2-1; TCRdb reports TRBD2, a call that lacks DNA to check it against. The germline CDR1 and CDR2 sequences are SGHAT and FQDESV (reference sequence). CDR3 length equals 19 residues. The CDR3 loop is CASSLTLAGGGTSYNEQFF.

The genes are TRBV12-5 and TRBJ2-2; TCRdb proposes TRBD2, but this gene call is untestable without DNA. Germline V gene data show CDR1 as LGHNT and CDR2 as FRNRAP. The CDR3 consists of 19 residues. The CDR3 spells CASGPQAGTSGRAVGELFF.

The chain is built from TRBV12-3 or TRBV12-4 and TRBJ1-1; TCRdb's assignment of TRBD1 cannot be checked, as there is no DNA. CDR3 length equals 14 residues. The CDR3 loop reads CASRTPGHLTEAFF.